This TCR beta chain derives from a study of T cells after posttransplantation cyclophosphamide. Assay: immunoSEQ multiplex PCR; the TCRdb copy retains only in-frame clones and omits some. The table shows tens of thousands of clones, with approximately 94% occurring only once. The V and J ends lost 0 bases and 2 bases respectively, with 8 bases between them. The CDR3 covers 16 residues. Germline loops: CDR1 MGHRA, CDR2 YSYEKL. The chain is built from TRBV4-1 and TRBJ2-6, with D perhaps TRBD1 (5 bases). Sequencing was carried out using PBMCs. The sequence came from a woman between 25 and 40 years old in good health and a related stem cell transplant donor. CDR3 sequence reads: CASSQENRPGANVLTF. CDR3 in DNA: TGCGCCAGCAGCCAAGAAAACAGGCCTGGGGCCAACGTCCTGACTTTC.